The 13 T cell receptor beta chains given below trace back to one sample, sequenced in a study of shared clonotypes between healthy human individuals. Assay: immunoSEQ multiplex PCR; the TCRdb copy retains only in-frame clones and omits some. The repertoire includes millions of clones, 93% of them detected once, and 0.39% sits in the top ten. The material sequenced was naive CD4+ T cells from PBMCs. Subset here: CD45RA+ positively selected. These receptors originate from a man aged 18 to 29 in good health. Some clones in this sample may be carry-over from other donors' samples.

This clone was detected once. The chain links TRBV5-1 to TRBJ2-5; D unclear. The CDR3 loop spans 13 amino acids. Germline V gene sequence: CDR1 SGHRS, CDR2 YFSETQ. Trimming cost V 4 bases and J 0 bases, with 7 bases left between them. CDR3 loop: CASSQGNQETQYF. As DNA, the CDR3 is TGCGCCAGCAGCCAAGGGAACCAAGAGACCCAGTACTTC.

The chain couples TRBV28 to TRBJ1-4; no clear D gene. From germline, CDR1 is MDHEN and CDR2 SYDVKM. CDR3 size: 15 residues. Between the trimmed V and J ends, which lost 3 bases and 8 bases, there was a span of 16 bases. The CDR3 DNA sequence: TGTGCCAGCAGTTTTGGGCCCGGCGGGTGGGAAAAACTGTTTTTT. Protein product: CASSFGPGGWEKLFF. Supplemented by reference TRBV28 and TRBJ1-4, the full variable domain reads DVKVTQSSRYLVKRTGEKVFLECVQDMDHENMFWYRQDPGLGLRLIYFSYDVKMKEKGDIPEGYSVSREKKERFSLILESASTNQTSMYLCASSFGPGGWEKLFFGSGTQLSVL.

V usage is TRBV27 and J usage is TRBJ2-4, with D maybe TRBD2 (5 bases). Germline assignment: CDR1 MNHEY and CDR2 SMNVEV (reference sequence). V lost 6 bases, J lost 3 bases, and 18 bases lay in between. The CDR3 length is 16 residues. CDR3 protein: CASSPWTQPGKNIQYF. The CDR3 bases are TGTGCCAGCAGCCCCTGGACTCAGCCTGGCAAAAACATTCAGTACTTC.

CDR3 DNA sequence: TGTGCCAGCATGTTTAGCAATCAGCCCCAGCATTTT. This gives the protein CASMFSNQPQHF. The chain carries TRBV28 and TRBJ1-5; the D is unclear. Per germline, CDR1 MDHEN and CDR2 SYDVKM. Deletions cut 7 bases from V and 0 bases from J, with 4 bases between. There are 12 residues in the CDR3. The whole variable domain, remainder taken from reference TRBV28 and TRBJ1-5, is DVKVTQSSRYLVKRTGEKVFLECVQDMDHENMFWYRQDPGLGLRLIYFSYDVKMKEKGDIPEGYSVSREKKERFSLILESASTNQTSMYLCASMFSNQPQHFGDGTRLSIL.

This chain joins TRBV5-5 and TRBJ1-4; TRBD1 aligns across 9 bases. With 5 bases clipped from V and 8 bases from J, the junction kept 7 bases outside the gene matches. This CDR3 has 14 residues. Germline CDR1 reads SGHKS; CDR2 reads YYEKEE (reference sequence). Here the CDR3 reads CASRQGALGEKLFF. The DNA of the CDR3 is TGTGCCAGCAGACAGGGGGCGTTGGGGGAAAAACTGTTTTTT.

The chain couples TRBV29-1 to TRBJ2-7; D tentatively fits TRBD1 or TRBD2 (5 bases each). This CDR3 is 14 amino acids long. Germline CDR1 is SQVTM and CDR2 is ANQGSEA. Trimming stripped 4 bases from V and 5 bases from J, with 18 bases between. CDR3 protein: CSVASLTGTHEQYF. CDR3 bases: TGCAGCGTTGCCTCACTAACCGGGACCCACGAGCAGTACTTC.

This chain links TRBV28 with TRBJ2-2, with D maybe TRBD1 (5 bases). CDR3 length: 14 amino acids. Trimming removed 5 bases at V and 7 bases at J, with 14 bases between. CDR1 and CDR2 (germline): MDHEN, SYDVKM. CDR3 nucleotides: TGTGCCAGCAGTGCCGGCAGGGTGGGCGGGGAGCTGTTTTTT. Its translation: CASSAGRVGGELFF.

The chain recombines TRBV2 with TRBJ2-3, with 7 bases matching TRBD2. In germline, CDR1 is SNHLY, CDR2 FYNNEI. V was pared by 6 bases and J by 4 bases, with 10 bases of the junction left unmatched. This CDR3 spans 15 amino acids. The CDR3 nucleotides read TGTGCCAGCAGGCATCGGAGCGGGATTGCAGATACGCAGTATTTT. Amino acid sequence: CASRHRSGIADTQYF.

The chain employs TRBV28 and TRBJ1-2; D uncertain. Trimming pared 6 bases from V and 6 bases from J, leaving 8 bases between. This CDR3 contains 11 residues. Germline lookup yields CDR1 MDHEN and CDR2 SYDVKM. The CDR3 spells CASRGYNGYTF. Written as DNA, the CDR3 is TGTGCCAGCAGAGGGTATAATGGCTACACCTTC.

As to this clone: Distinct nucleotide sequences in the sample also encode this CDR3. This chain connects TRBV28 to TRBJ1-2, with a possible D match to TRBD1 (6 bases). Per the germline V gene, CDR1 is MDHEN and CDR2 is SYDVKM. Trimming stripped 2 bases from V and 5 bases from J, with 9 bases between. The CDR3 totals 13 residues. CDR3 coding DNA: TGTGCCAGCAGTTTAGTTACAGGGTATGGCTACACCTTC. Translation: CASSLVTGYGYTF.

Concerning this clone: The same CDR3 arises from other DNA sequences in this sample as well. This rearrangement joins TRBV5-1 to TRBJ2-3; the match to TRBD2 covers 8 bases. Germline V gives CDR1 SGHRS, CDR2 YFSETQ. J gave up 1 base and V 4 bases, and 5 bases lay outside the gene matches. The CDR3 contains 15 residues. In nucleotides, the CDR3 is TGCGCCAGCAGCCCATCAGCGGGAGGCACAGATACGCAGTATTTT. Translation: CASSPSAGGTDTQYF.

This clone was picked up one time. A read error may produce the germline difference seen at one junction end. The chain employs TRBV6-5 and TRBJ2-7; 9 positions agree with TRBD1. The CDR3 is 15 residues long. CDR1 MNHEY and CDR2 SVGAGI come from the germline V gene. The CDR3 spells CASSYDYRGRYGQYF. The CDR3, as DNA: TGTGCCAGCAGTTATGACTACAGGGGGCGATACGGGCAGTACTTC.

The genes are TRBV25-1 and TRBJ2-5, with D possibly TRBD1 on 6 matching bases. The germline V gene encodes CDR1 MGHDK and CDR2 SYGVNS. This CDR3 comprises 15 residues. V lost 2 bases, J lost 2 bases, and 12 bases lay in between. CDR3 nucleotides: TGTGCCAGCAGTGAAGAGGACAGAATTCAAGAGACCCAGTACTTC. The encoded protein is CASSEEDRIQETQYF.